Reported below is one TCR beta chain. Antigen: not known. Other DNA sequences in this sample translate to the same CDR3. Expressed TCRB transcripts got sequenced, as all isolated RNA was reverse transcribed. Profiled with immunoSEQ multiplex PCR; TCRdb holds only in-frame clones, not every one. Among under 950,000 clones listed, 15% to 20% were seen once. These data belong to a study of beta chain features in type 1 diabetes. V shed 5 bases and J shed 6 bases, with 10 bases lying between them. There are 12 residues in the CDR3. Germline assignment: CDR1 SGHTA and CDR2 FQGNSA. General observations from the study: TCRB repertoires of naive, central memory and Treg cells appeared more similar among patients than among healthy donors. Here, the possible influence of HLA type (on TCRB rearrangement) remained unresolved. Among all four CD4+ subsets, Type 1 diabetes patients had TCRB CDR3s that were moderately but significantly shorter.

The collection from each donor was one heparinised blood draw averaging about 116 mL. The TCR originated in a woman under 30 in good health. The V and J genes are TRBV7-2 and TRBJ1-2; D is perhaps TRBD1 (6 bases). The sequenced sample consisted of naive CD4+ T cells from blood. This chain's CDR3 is CASSPRTDGYTF. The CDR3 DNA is TGTGCCAGCAGCCCTCGGACAGATGGCTACACCTTC.